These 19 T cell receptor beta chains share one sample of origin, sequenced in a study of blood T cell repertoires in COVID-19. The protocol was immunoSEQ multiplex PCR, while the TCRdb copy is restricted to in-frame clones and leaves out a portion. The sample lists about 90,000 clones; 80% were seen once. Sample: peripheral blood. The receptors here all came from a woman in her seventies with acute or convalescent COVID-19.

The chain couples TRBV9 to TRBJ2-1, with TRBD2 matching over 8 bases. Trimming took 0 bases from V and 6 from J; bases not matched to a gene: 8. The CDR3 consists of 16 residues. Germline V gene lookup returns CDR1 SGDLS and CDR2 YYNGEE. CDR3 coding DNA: TGTGCCAGCAGCGTAGAACTAGCGGCTTCCCTCAATGAGCAGTTCTTC. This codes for CASSVELAASLNEQFF. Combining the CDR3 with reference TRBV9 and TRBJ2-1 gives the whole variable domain DSGVTQTPKHLITATGQRVTLRCSPRSGDLSVYWYQQSLDQGLQFLIQYYNGEERAKGNILERFSAQQFPDLHSELNLSSLELGDSALYFCASSVELAASLNEQFFGPGTRLTVL.

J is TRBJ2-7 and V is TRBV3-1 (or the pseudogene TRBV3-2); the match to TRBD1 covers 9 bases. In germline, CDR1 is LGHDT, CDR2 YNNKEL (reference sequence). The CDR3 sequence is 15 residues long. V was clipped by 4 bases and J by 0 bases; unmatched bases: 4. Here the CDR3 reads CASSRGQGSSYEQYF. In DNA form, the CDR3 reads TGTGCCAGCAGCCGAGGACAGGGGAGCTCCTACGAGCAGTACTTC.

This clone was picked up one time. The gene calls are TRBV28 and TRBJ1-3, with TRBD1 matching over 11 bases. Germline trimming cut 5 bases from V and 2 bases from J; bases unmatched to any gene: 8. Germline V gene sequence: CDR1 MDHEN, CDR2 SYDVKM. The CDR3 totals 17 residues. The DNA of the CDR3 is TGTGCCAGCAGTCTGGACAGGGGGCTTCGGGCTGGAAACACCATATATTTT. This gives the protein CASSLDRGLRAGNTIYF.

The CDR3 coding sequence is TGCGCCAGCAGGCCCGGGACTAGCGACAATGAGCAGTTCTTC. Translating it yields CASRPGTSDNEQFF. The V call is TRBV5-1, the J call TRBJ2-1; 10 bases line up with TRBD2. V lost 5 bases to trimming and J lost 5 bases; unmatched junction nucleotides: 4. The germline V gene encodes CDR1 SGHRS and CDR2 YFSETQ. The CDR3 is 14 residues long. Based on the CDR3 plus reference TRBV5-1 and TRBJ2-1, the full variable domain is KAGVTQTPRYLIKTRGQQVTLSCSPISGHRSVSWYQQTPGQGLQFLFEYFSETQRNKGNFPGRFSGRQFSNSRSEMNVSTLELGDSALYLCASRPGTSDNEQFFGPGTRLTVL.

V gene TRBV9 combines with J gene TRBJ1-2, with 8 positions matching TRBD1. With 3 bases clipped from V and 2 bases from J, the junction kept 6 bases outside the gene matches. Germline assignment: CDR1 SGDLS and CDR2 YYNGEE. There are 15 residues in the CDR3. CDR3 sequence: CASSDHQGANYGYTF. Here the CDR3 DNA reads TGTGCCAGCAGCGACCATCAGGGGGCGAACTATGGCTACACCTTC.

The CDR3 loop is CASSSRLGGTEAFF. In DNA form, the CDR3 reads TGTGCCAGCAGCTCCCGATTAGGAGGCACTGAAGCTTTCTTT. The chain recombines TRBV7-8 with TRBJ1-1; D not resolved. The CDR3 is 14 residues long. Germline values: CDR1 SGHVS, CDR2 FQNEAQ. V dropped 4 bases and J dropped 4 bases, with 13 bases sitting between them.

CDR3: CASSQNLATNEKLFF. The DNA for the CDR3 is TGTGCCAGCAGCCAGAATCTGGCAACTAATGAAAAACTGTTTTTT. This chain uses TRBV28 with TRBJ1-4, with D unclear. CDR3 length: 15 residues. Trimming removed 6 bases at V and 0 bases at J, with 11 bases between. Germline V CDR1 and CDR2: MDHEN, SYDVKM.

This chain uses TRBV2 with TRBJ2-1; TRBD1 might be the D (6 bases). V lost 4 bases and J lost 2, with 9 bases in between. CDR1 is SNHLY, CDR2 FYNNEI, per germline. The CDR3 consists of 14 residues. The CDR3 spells CASSARTAYNEQFF. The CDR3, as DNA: TGTGCCAGCAGTGCCCGGACAGCCTACAATGAGCAGTTCTTC.

The CDR3 loop reads CASSRDRGSETQYF. CDR3 nucleotides: TGTGCCAGCAGTCGGGACAGGGGGTCGGAGACCCAGTACTTC. V gene TRBV27 combines with J gene TRBJ2-5; TRBD1 agrees at 11 bases. V was clipped by 5 bases and J by 5 bases; unmatched bases: 4. This CDR3 has 14 amino acids. Germline CDR1 reads MNHEY; CDR2 reads SMNVEV (reference sequence).

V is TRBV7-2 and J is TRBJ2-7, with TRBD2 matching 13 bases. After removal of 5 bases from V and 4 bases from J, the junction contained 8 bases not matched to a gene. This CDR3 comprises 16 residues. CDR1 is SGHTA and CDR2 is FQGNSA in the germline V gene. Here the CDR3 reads CASSPRLAGGTYEQYF. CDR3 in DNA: TGTGCCAGCAGCCCCAGACTAGCGGGGGGAACATACGAGCAGTACTTC.

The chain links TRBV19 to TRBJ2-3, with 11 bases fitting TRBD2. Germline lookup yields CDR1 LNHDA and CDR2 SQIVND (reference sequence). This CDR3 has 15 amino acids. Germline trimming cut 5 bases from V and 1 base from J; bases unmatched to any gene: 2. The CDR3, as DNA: TGTGCCAGTAGTCCGGGACTAGCGGGCACAGATACGCAGTATTTT. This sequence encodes CASSPGLAGTDTQYF.

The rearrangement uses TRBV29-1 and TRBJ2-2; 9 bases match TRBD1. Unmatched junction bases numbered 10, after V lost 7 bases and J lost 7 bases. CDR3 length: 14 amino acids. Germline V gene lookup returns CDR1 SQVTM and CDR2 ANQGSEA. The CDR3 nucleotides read TGCAGCGCTCAGATTGACAGGGGGGTCGGGGAGCTGTTTTTT. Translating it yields CSAQIDRGVGELFF.

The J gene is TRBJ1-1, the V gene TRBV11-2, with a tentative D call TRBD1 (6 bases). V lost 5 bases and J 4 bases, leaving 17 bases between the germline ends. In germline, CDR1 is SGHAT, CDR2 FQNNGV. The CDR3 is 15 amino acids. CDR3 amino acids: CASSQYRQVGTEAFF. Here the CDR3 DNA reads TGTGCCAGCAGCCAATACAGACAGGTAGGCACTGAAGCTTTCTTT.

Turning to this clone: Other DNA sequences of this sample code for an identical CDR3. CDR3 sequence: CASSLRPGGNSPLHF. The CDR3 DNA reads as TGTGCCAGCAGTTTAAGGCCAGGGGGGAATTCACCCCTCCACTTT. V and J are TRBV27 and TRBJ1-6; 7 nucleotides line up with TRBD1. The ends lost 2 bases at V and 7 bases at J; junction bases unmatched: 5. Germline loops: CDR1 MNHEY, CDR2 SMNVEV (reference sequence). CDR3 length: 15 residues.

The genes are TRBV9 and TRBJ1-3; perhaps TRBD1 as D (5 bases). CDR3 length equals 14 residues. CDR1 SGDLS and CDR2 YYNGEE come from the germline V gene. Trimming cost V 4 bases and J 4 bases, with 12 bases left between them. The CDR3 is CASSSGGLGNTIYF. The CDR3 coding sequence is TGTGCCAGCAGCTCCGGGGGGTTAGGAAACACCATATATTTT.

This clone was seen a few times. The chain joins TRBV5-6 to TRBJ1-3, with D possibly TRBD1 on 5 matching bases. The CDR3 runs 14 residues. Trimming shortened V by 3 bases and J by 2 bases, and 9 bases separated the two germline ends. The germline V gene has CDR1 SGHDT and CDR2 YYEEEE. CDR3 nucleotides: TGTGCCAGCAGCTGGGGGAGGGCTGGAAACACCATATATTTT. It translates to CASSWGRAGNTIYF.

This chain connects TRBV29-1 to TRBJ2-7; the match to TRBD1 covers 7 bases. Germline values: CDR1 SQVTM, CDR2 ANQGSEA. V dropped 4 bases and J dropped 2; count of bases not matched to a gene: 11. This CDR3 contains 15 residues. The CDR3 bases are TGCAGCGTTGCTCCCGCTACAGGGGCGACCTACGAGCAGTACTTC. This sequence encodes CSVAPATGATYEQYF.

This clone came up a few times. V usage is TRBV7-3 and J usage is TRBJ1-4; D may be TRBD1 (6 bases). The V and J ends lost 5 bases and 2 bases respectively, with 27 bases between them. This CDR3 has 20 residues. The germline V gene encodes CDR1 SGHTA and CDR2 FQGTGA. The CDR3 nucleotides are TGTGCCAGCAGCACCATCCCGACAGGAACGGTCCGAGAGACTAATGAAAAACTGTTTTTT. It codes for CASSTIPTGTVRETNEKLFF.

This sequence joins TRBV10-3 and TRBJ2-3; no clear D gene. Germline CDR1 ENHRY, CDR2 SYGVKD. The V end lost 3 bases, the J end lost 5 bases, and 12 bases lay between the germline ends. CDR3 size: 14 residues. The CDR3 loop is CAISDKASEDTQYF. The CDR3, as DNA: TGTGCCATCAGTGACAAGGCTAGTGAAGATACGCAGTATTTT.